The rows below give T cell receptor beta chains drawn from one sample of a study of T cells in localized non-small cell lung cancer. Repertoires were generated with immunoSEQ multiplex PCR, while TCRdb's copy carries only in-frame clones and drops some. This sample has 60,000 or so clones, with roughly 79% found just once. The input for sequencing was PBMCs, taken before any cancer treatment. Every receptor here comes from a man aged 40-75 years with stage II lung adenocarcinoma. Each CDR3 is given with its conserved first and last residue. The order of the fields is J gene, clone size, D gene, V gene, CDR3 protein, CDR3 DNA. A D gene is named only where the DNA matches it firmly. Clone size is shown for a subset of rows, as once, few, many or a class of expanded clone.

TRBJ2-3	-	TRBD2	TRBV6-1	CASTIAGITDTQYF	TGTGCCAGCACTATAGCGGGAATCACAGATACGCAGTATTTT
TRBJ2-7	-	-	TRBV25-1	CASSEPGSYEQYF	TGTGCCAGCAGTGAGCCAGGGAGCTACGAGCAGTACTTC
TRBJ2-2	-	TRBD2	TRBV4-3	CASSQDIMAGGRTGELFF	TGCGCCAGCAGCCAAGATATCATGGCGGGAGGACGGACCGGGGAGCTGTTTTTT
TRBJ1-4	-	TRBD1	TRBV5-6	CASSETRRDRGMKKLFF	TGTGCCAGCAGCGAGACCCGCCGGGACAGGGGAATGAAAAAACTGTTTTTT
TRBJ2-7	-	TRBD1	TRBV2	CASSEEGGQGGYEQYF	TGTGCCAGCAGTGAAGAGGGGGGACAGGGTGGATACGAGCAGTACTTC
TRBJ1-5	-	TRBD1	TRBV19	CATIEGQAAGGNQPQHF	TGTGCCACCATCGAGGGACAGGCTGCGGGCGGCAATCAGCCCCAGCATTTT
TRBJ1-4	-	-	TRBV19	CASSIVGVFDEKLFF	TGTGCCAGTAGTATAGTAGGTGTTTTCGATGAAAAACTGTTTTTT
TRBJ1-1	-	-	TRBV10-1	CASSGGPNTEAFF	TGCGCCAGCAGTGGGGGACCGAACACTGAAGCTTTCTTT
TRBJ1-1	few	TRBD1	TRBV6-1	CASSQQGANTEAFF	TGTGCCAGCAGTCAACAGGGGGCTAACACTGAAGCTTTCTTT
TRBJ1-1	few	-	TRBV28	CEAGEGENTEAFF	TGTGAAGCGGGGGAAGGTGAGAACACTGAAGCTTTCTTT
TRBJ1-2	-	-	TRBV6-1	CASSEAFPGFYGYTF	TGTGCCAGCAGTGAAGCCTTTCCGGGGTTCTATGGCTACACCTTC
TRBJ1-1	many	-	TRBV21-1	CASSPRATEAFF	TGTGCCAGCAGCCCAAGGGCCACTGAAGCTTTCTTT
TRBJ1-2	-	TRBD1	TRBV27	CASSQGTGGGGYTF	TGTGCCAGCAGTCAAGGGACAGGGGGCGGGGGCTACACCTTC
TRBJ2-5	-	TRBD2	TRBV5-4	CASSPGTSGRTQTQYF	TGTGCCAGCAGCCCAGGGACTAGCGGGAGGACACAGACCCAGTACTTC
TRBJ2-2	-	-	TRBV7-3	CASSLGGGSTGELFF	TGTGCCAGCAGCTTAGGAGGGGGGTCCACCGGGGAGCTGTTTTTT
TRBJ1-5	once	TRBD1	TRBV6-5	CASSLGRGHNQPQHF	TGTGCCAGCAGTTTGGGCAGGGGGCATAATCAGCCCCAGCATTTT
TRBJ2-1	-	TRBD2	TRBV29-1	CSVAGLADSYNEQFF	TGCAGCGTCGCGGGACTAGCGGACTCCTACAATGAGCAGTTCTTC
TRBJ2-7	once	-	TRBV6-5	CASSSLRTTTYEQYF	TGTGCCAGCAGCTCCCTGAGGACGACTACCTACGAGCAGTACTTC
TRBJ2-1	-	-	TRBV9	CASSVRPYDEQFF	TGTGCCAGCAGCGTCAGGCCCTACGATGAGCAGTTCTTC
TRBJ2-7	-	TRBD1	TRBV9	CASSLRDRGLYEQYF	TGTGCCAGCAGCCTAAGGGACAGGGGGCTCTACGAGCAGTACTTC
TRBJ2-7	-	-	TRBV11-2	CASSLGAAGYEQYF	TGTGCCAGCAGCTTAGGGGCGGCCGGGTACGAGCAGTACTTC
TRBJ1-4	-	TRBD1	TRBV11-1	CASSSNRGNEKLFF	TGTGCCAGCAGCTCCAACAGGGGGAATGAAAAACTGTTTTTT
TRBJ2-7	-	-	TRBV11-2	CASSLEAGDYEQYF	TGTGCCAGCAGCTTAGAAGCAGGAGACTACGAGCAGTACTTC
TRBJ2-7	-	TRBD1	TRBV7-9	CASSRDRGRQYF	TGTGCCAGCAGCCGGGACAGGGGTCGGCAGTACTTC
TRBJ2-1	-	-	TRBV5-1	CASSLAEAGRGNEQFF	TGCGCCAGCAGCTTGGCCGAGGCAGGGAGGGGGAATGAGCAGTTCTTC
TRBJ2-3	-	-	TRBV25-1	CASSVQGGTDTQYF	TGTGCCAGCAGTGTACAGGGCGGGACAGATACGCAGTATTTT
TRBJ2-3	few	TRBD2	TRBV7-2	CASSLVALAGGDTQYF	TGTGCCAGCAGCTTGGTCGCACTAGCGGGAGGAGATACGCAGTATTTT
TRBJ2-7	-	-	TRBV11-2	CASSFLQQGAEQYF	TGTGCCAGCAGCTTCCTTCAGCAGGGAGCCGAGCAGTACTTC
TRBJ1-3	once	-	TRBV7-2	CASSFRARWDTIYF	TGTGCCAGCAGCTTCCGGGCCCGGTGGGACACCATATATTTT
TRBJ1-1	-	-	TRBV5-1	CASSYQGSTEAFF	TGCGCCAGCAGCTATCAGGGAAGCACTGAAGCTTTCTTT
TRBJ1-2	-	-	TRBV5-4	CASSLDREDGYTF	TGTGCCAGCAGCTTGGACAGGGAAGATGGCTACACCTTC
TRBJ1-4	-	-	TRBV18	CASSPPRGREKLFF	TGTGCCAGCTCACCCCCCAGGGGTCGCGAAAAACTGTTTTTT
TRBJ1-1	-	-	TRBV5-1	CASSSFTGNTEAFF	TGCGCCAGCAGCAGTTTTACAGGGAACACTGAAGCTTTCTTT
TRBJ1-1	-	-	TRBV5-1	CASSLDPQEAFF	TGCGCCAGCAGCTTGGATCCGCAAGAAGCTTTCTTT
TRBJ2-7	-	TRBD2	TRBV4-2	CASSQVAGGPVAEQYF	TGTGCCAGCAGCCAAGTAGCGGGAGGGCCGGTAGCCGAGCAGTACTTC
TRBJ2-5	once	TRBD2	TRBV19	CASSIKASGAQETQYF	TGTGCCAGTAGTATTAAGGCTAGCGGAGCTCAAGAGACCCAGTACTTC
TRBJ2-7	-	-	TRBV30	CAWMVLSSYEQYF	TGTGCCTGGATGGTCTTGAGCTCCTACGAGCAGTACTTC
TRBJ1-1	-	-	TRBV7-9	CASSLQGGEAFF	TGTGCCAGCAGCTTACAGGGAGGTGAAGCTTTCTTT
TRBJ2-1	-	TRBD2	TRBV9	CASSVGTSGDEQFF	TGTGCCAGCAGCGTGGGGACTAGCGGGGATGAGCAGTTCTTC
TRBJ2-3	-	TRBD1	TRBV7-6	CASSLTGTGFTDTQYF	TGTGCCAGCAGCCTCACCGGGACAGGGTTTACAGATACGCAGTATTTT
TRBJ2-2	-	-	TRBV29-1	CSVLRTQGGELFF	TGCAGCGTCCTTAGGACCCAGGGGGGGGAGCTGTTTTTT
TRBJ2-1	-	TRBD2	TRBV9	CASSVSGRANNEQFF	TGTGCCAGCAGCGTTAGCGGGAGGGCCAACAATGAGCAGTTCTTC
TRBJ1-2	-	-	TRBV19	CASSRMGSNYGYTF	TGTGCCAGTAGTAGGATGGGTTCTAACTATGGCTACACCTTC
TRBJ2-7	-	-	TRBV4-1	CASSQVGVSSVRVRQYF	TGCGCCAGCAGCCAAGTAGGGGTGAGCAGTGTAAGGGTAAGGCAGTACTTC
TRBJ1-3	-	-	TRBV11-2	CASSLILGAGNTIYF	TGTGCCAGCAGCTTAATATTGGGGGCGGGAAACACCATATATTTT
TRBJ2-5	-	-	TRBV4-3	CASSQERFETQYF	TGCGCCAGCAGCCAAGAAAGATTCGAGACCCAGTACTTC
TRBJ1-4	-	-	TRBV30	CAWSVRGLEKLFF	TGTGCCTGGAGTGTTCGGGGGCTAGAAAAACTGTTTTTT
TRBJ1-1	few	-	TRBV7-9	CASSLEGVGTEAFF	TGTGCCAGCAGCTTAGAGGGAGTCGGCACTGAAGCTTTCTTT
TRBJ1-5	-	-	TRBV19	CASRERGGQPQHF	TGTGCCAGTAGGGAGAGGGGGGGACAGCCCCAGCATTTT
TRBJ1-5	-	TRBD1	TRBV9	CASSPGQANSQPQHF	TGTGCCAGCAGCCCGGGACAGGCAAATTCCCAGCCCCAGCATTTT
TRBJ1-2	-	-	TRBV7-9	CASSLLEQANGYTF	TGTGCCAGCAGCTTATTGGAGCAAGCTAACGGCTACACCTTC
TRBJ2-5	few	TRBD1	TRBV4-1	CASSQDLRTGPQETQYF	TGCGCCAGCAGCCAAGACCTTAGGACAGGGCCCCAAGAGACCCAGTACTTC
TRBJ2-5	-	-	TRBV7-2	CASSLSPGAETQYF	TGTGCCAGCAGCTTAAGTCCGGGGGCGGAGACCCAGTACTTC
TRBJ2-7	-	-	TRBV5-4	CASSPSGTQFYEQYF	TGTGCCAGCAGCCCCTCCGGGACCCAATTCTACGAGCAGTACTTC
TRBJ2-5	-	-	TRBV30	CAWNPGAGQTQYF	TGTGCCTGGAACCCTGGGGCCGGGCAGACCCAGTACTTC